Each of the 8 T cell receptor beta chains below was sequenced from the same sample in a study of T cell responses to AZD1222 COVID-19 vaccine. Clones were read by immunoSEQ multiplex PCR, and TCRdb kept only the in-frame ones, dropping some. The table lists 65,000 to 95,000 clones, more than 75% of them singletons. The specimen comprised peripheral blood, sampled on day 0 of AZD1222 vaccination. The receptors here all came from an adult in good health.

As DNA, the CDR3 is TGTGCCAGCATCCTCACCCGGGACTATGGCTACACCTTC. This sequence encodes CASILTRDYGYTF. The rearrangement links TRBV6-5 to TRBJ1-2; D ambiguous. This CDR3 is built from 13 residues. The V end lost 7 bases, the J end lost 3 bases, and 12 bases lay between the germline ends. Germline CDR1 and CDR2: MNHEY and SVGAGI.

The chain is built from TRBV5-1 and TRBJ1-1; D may be TRBD1 (5 bases). The V end was cut by 4 bases, the J end by 1 base, with 17 bases between. CDR1 is SGHRS and CDR2 is YFSETQ in the germline V gene. CDR3 length equals 16 residues. The CDR3 spells CASSPSLGGQNTEAFF. In DNA, the CDR3 is TGCGCCAGCAGCCCGAGCCTTGGCGGACAGAACACTGAAGCTTTCTTT.

The chain joins TRBV12-3 or TRBV12-4 to TRBJ2-3; D might be TRBD2 (6 bases). This CDR3 is built from 13 residues. The V gene lost 5 bases and the J gene lost 4 bases, with 10 bases spanning the gap. CDR3 coding DNA: TGTGCCAGCAGTCTCACTAGCCCAGATACGCAGTATTTT. Residues: CASSLTSPDTQYF.

This rearrangement joins TRBV6-1 to TRBJ1-3; D gene unclear. Looked up from germline, CDR1 is MNHNS and CDR2 is SASEGT. V gave up 1 base and J gave up 0 bases, with 16 bases separating them. This CDR3 comprises 18 residues. The chain's CDR3 is CASSEVSRGFHSGNTIYF. The DNA for the CDR3 is TGTGCCAGCAGTGAAGTCTCGAGAGGCTTCCACTCTGGAAACACCATATATTTT.

The rearrangement links TRBV5-1 to TRBJ2-5; weak D call: TRBD2 (6 bases). Germline CDR1 and CDR2: SGHRS and YFSETQ. This CDR3 has 13 residues. V lost 2 bases and J lost 9, with 14 bases in between. This CDR3 is CASSLGTLGAQYF. CDR3 DNA: TGCGCCAGCAGCTTAGGGACTCTAGGGGCCCAGTACTTC.

The gene calls are TRBV6-5 and TRBJ1-6; possibly TRBD1 for D (5 bases). Germline V gene lookup returns CDR1 MNHEY and CDR2 SVGAGI. V was shortened by 2 bases and J by 6 bases, with 8 bases between the two germline ends. The CDR3 loop spans 14 amino acids. The CDR3 here is CASSYRQGNSPLHF. CDR3 in DNA: TGTGCCAGCAGTTACAGGCAGGGTAATTCACCCCTCCACTTT.

The genes are TRBV29-1 and TRBJ1-1; no clear D gene. Germline V CDR1 and CDR2: SQVTM, ANQGSEA. The CDR3 extends over 13 amino acids. The V end was cut by 1 base, the J end by 11 bases, with 17 bases between. The DNA of the CDR3 is TGCAGCGTTGAAGGAGGCCTCTCGGTTGGTGCTTTCTTT. Encoded protein: CSVEGGLSVGAFF.

This clone was detected a few times. J is TRBJ2-5 and V is TRBV4-1; TRBD2 matches 13 bases. Germline CDR1 and CDR2: MGHRA and YSYEKL. The CDR3 totals 16 residues. V was clipped by 2 bases and J by 5 bases; unmatched bases: 5. CDR3 DNA: TGCGCCAGCAGCCAAACTAGCGGGGGGGCCCGGGAGACCCAGTACTTC. This sequence encodes CASSQTSGGARETQYF.